The 27 T cell receptor beta chains below come from one sample, sequenced in a study of blood T cell repertoires in COVID-19. Method: immunoSEQ multiplex PCR; TCRdb's copy keeps in-frame clones and lacks some. The table includes fewer than 500,000 clones, around 89% detected once. Sequencing was carried out using peripheral blood. Source of these receptors: a woman aged 25 to 45 with acute or convalescent COVID-19.

The sample holds a few counts of this clone. The V call is TRBV19, the J call TRBJ1-4; a weak D match, TRBD1 (6 bases). The CDR3 spans 14 residues. Per germline, CDR1 LNHDA and CDR2 SQIVND (reference sequence). V lost 3 bases and J 6 bases, leaving 11 bases between the germline ends. DNA of the CDR3: TGTGCCAGTAGTATCGGGGACATCCATGAAAAACTGTTTTTT. Translated, it gives CASSIGDIHEKLFF.

The chain joins TRBV5-6 to TRBJ2-5, with 12 bases aligning to TRBD2. V gave up 0 bases and J gave up 7 bases; unmatched junction bases: 16. The germline gives CDR1 SGHDT, CDR2 YYEEEE. This CDR3 spans 19 amino acids. This CDR3 is CASSLGLAGGPVLPGTQYF. CDR3 DNA sequence: TGTGCCAGCAGCTTGGGTCTAGCGGGGGGGCCAGTGCTCCCGGGGACCCAGTACTTC.

About this clone itself: The sample has other DNA sequences that encode this CDR3 too. The chain links TRBV3-1 (or the pseudogene TRBV3-2) to TRBJ2-4; a possible D gene is TRBD1 (5 bases). Between the trimmed V and J ends, which lost 1 base and 0 bases, there was a span of 7 bases. This CDR3 is built from 15 residues. Per germline, CDR1 LGHDT and CDR2 YNNKEL (reference sequence). The CDR3 protein is CASSQGGIAKNIQYF. Here the CDR3 DNA reads TGTGCCAGCAGCCAAGGGGGCATAGCCAAAAACATTCAGTACTTC.

In its sample, this clone was seen a few times. The chain employs TRBV27 and TRBJ2-7, with TRBD1 matching over 9 bases. Germline values: CDR1 MNHEY, CDR2 SMNVEV (reference sequence). V lost 7 bases, J lost 6 bases, and 13 bases stayed unmatched. The CDR3 is 15 amino acids. CDR3 protein: CASTLLDRGPSEQYF. The CDR3 coding sequence is TGTGCCAGCACCCTCCTGGACAGGGGTCCTTCCGAGCAGTACTTC.

J is TRBJ1-1 and V is TRBV4-1; a weak D match, TRBD1 (6 bases). Germline CDR1 and CDR2: MGHRA and YSYEKL. This CDR3 has 15 amino acids. V shed 4 bases and J shed 6 bases, with 18 bases lying between them. The CDR3 region is CASSLAARGFAEAFF. The CDR3 DNA sequence: TGCGCCAGCAGCCTCGCGGCCAGGGGTTTTGCTGAAGCTTTCTTT.

This chain joins TRBV19 and TRBJ1-3; D might be TRBD1 (6 bases). V dropped 9 bases and J dropped 1 base, with 16 bases sitting between them. CDR1 LNHDA and CDR2 SQIVND come from the germline V gene (reference sequence). The CDR3 loop spans 15 amino acids. The CDR3 loop reads CASDNQGRSGNTIYF. CDR3 bases: TGTGCCAGCGATAACCAGGGGCGGTCTGGAAACACCATATATTTT.

V is TRBV10-2 and J is TRBJ2-7; 8 nucleotides agree with TRBD1. The V gene end was trimmed by 6 bases and the J gene end by 0 bases; junction bases not matched to a gene: 10. Looked up from germline, CDR1 is WSHSY and CDR2 is SAAADI. The CDR3 contains 16 residues. CDR3 in amino acids: CASSLRGRGPSYEQYF. CDR3 nucleotide sequence: TGCGCCAGCAGCCTCCGCGGCAGGGGGCCCTCCTACGAGCAGTACTTC.

The genes are TRBV12-3 or TRBV12-4 and TRBJ2-1, with D perhaps TRBD2 (6 bases). The ends were cut back, 5 bases at V and 4 bases at J, with 9 bases in the middle. The CDR3 is 13 amino acids. The DNA for the CDR3 is TGTGCCAGCAGTCCAGGGACTTACAATGAGCAGTTCTTC. It encodes CASSPGTYNEQFF.

This rearrangement joins TRBV28 to TRBJ1-2, with 8 bases identical to TRBD1. Germline trimming cut 5 bases from V and 0 bases from J; bases unmatched to any gene: 8. CDR3 length: 16 amino acids. In germline, CDR1 is MDHEN, CDR2 SYDVKM. CDR3 nucleotide sequence: TGTGCCAGCAGTACTTACACACAGGGGGCTAACTATGGCTACACCTTC. Translating it yields CASSTYTQGANYGYTF.

This clone appeared a few times. The chain has TRBV9 and TRBJ2-1; TRBD2 agrees at 8 bases. The junction had 8 bases not matched to a gene; V was cut back by 3 bases and J by 3 bases. Germline-derived CDR1 and CDR2 are SGDLS and YYNGEE. The CDR3 is 16 residues long. In DNA form, the CDR3 reads TGTGCCAGCAGCGGCCCGGGGGGGCCTAACTACAATGAGCAGTTCTTC. This translates into CASSGPGGPNYNEQFF. Filled out from reference TRBV9 and TRBJ2-1, the complete variable domain reads DSGVTQTPKHLITATGQRVTLRCSPRSGDLSVYWYQQSLDQGLQFLIQYYNGEERAKGNILERFSAQQFPDLHSELNLSSLELGDSALYFCASSGPGGPNYNEQFFGPGTRLTVL.

This chain joins TRBV5-1 and TRBJ2-1, with TRBD2 matching 15 bases. Germline V gene lookup returns CDR1 SGHRS and CDR2 YFSETQ. CDR3 length: 18 amino acids. The ends lost 4 bases at V and 4 bases at J; junction bases unmatched: 9. The CDR3, as DNA: TGCGCCAGCAGCATCGGACTAGCGGGGGGGTTTCGGTACAATGAGCAGTTCTTC. Its protein product is CASSIGLAGGFRYNEQFF.

This clone occurred a few times. The chain couples TRBV6-1 to TRBJ1-5; 7 nucleotides match TRBD1. CDR3 size: 15 residues. Trimming at V came to 3 bases and at J to 0 bases, leaving 2 bases not matched to a gene. Germline assignment: CDR1 MNHNS and CDR2 SASEGT. The CDR3 DNA follows: TGTGCCAGCAGTGAGGACAGGACTAGCAATCAGCCCCAGCATTTT. Encoded protein: CASSEDRTSNQPQHF.

The CDR3 loop reads CASSQQAGGFLDEQFF. The CDR3 DNA reads TGTGCCAGCAGCCAACAAGCGGGGGGTTTTTTGGATGAGCAGTTCTTC. This chain joins TRBV7-2 and TRBJ2-1; TRBD2 aligns across 9 bases. V was clipped by 5 bases and J by 8 bases; unmatched bases: 13. This CDR3 is built from 16 residues. Germline V gene lookup returns CDR1 SGHTA and CDR2 FQGNSA.

This CDR3 reads CASSPSRDTDTQYF. The CDR3 DNA sequence: TGTGCCAGCTCACCCTCCCGGGACACAGATACGCAGTATTTT. The J gene is TRBJ2-3, the V gene TRBV18; tentative D call: TRBD2 (5 bases). The CDR3 runs 14 residues. Trimming pared 3 bases from V and 2 bases from J, leaving 9 bases between. From germline, CDR1 is KGHSH and CDR2 LQKENI.

This chain joins TRBV5-1 and TRBJ1-3, with D possibly being TRBD1 (5 bases). Germline CDR1 reads SGHRS; CDR2 reads YFSETQ. The CDR3 spans 16 residues. V shed 3 bases and J shed 1 base, with 14 bases lying between them. CDR3 region: CASSSRNQGSGNTIYF. The CDR3 DNA follows: TGCGCCAGCAGCTCCCGGAACCAGGGATCTGGAAACACCATATATTTT.

The rearrangement uses TRBV7-9 and TRBJ2-7; a possible D gene is TRBD1 (6 bases). CDR3 length: 12 amino acids. The V gene's germline CDR1 is SEHNR and CDR2 FQNEAQ (reference sequence). The V gene lost 5 bases and the J gene lost 3 bases, with 8 bases spanning the gap. CDR3: CASSRQDYEQYF. The CDR3 DNA is TGTGCCAGCAGCAGACAGGACTACGAGCAGTACTTC.

The J gene is TRBJ1-1, the V gene TRBV5-4, with D possibly matching TRBD1 (6 bases). Trimming left V 5 bases short and J 5 bases short, with 13 bases between. This CDR3 has 13 residues. Looked up from germline, CDR1 is SGHNT and CDR2 is YYREEE (reference sequence). The CDR3 DNA reads TGTGCCAGCAGTACTAGGGGGGGGACTGAAGCTTTCTTT. This translates into CASSTRGGTEAFF.

V and J are TRBV19 and TRBJ1-5; TRBD1 agrees at 8 bases. Trimming took 2 bases from V and 5 from J; bases not matched to a gene: 2. The CDR3 runs 14 residues. Germline assignment: CDR1 LNHDA and CDR2 SQIVND (reference sequence). The CDR3 DNA sequence: TGTGCCAGTAGTATACGGACAGGGTATCAGCCCCAGCATTTT. This gives the protein CASSIRTGYQPQHF.

The chain recombines TRBV6-5 with TRBJ2-7, with a possible D match to TRBD1 (6 bases). Germline loops: CDR1 MNHEY, CDR2 SVGAGI. V lost 7 bases, J lost 5 bases, and 15 bases lay in between. The CDR3 runs to 13 residues. CDR3 protein: CASMRNRVDEQYF. CDR3 sequence (DNA): TGTGCCAGCATGAGGAACAGGGTGGACGAGCAGTACTTC.

The chain employs TRBV29-1 and TRBJ2-2, with 11 bases that match TRBD1. Trimming at V came to 1 base and at J to 5 bases, leaving 6 bases not matched to a gene. Germline CDR1 and CDR2: SQVTM and ANQGSEA. The CDR3 is made up of 16 amino acids. In DNA form, the CDR3 reads TGCAGCGTTGAAGGGGACAGGGGGATTGGAACCGGGGAGCTGTTTTTT. Amino acid sequence: CSVEGDRGIGTGELFF.

The chain employs TRBV29-1 and TRBJ1-3; possibly TRBD1 for D (5 bases). The V gene's germline CDR1 is SQVTM and CDR2 ANQGSEA. The CDR3 loop spans 13 amino acids. V was trimmed by 7 bases and J by 5 bases, leaving 15 bases between them. The DNA for the CDR3 is TGCAGCGCTGAGGGCAGGGAACGAAACACCATATATTTT. As protein: CSAEGRERNTIYF.

V usage is TRBV6-2 or TRBV6-3 and J usage is TRBJ2-5; D remains unclear. The J call is uncertain, as TRBJ2-7 better fits the DNA end. This CDR3 comprises 13 residues. Germline-derived CDR1 and CDR2 are MNHEY and SVGEGT. The CDR3 protein is CASSPYSTYEQYF. The CDR3 DNA follows: TGTGCCAGCAGTCCCTACAGTACCTACGAGCAGTACTTC.

This sequence joins TRBV5-1 and TRBJ1-1; 7 bases are shared with TRBD1. The CDR3 runs 14 residues. Germline loops: CDR1 SGHRS, CDR2 YFSETQ. The V segment lost 2 bases and the J segment 3 bases; nucleotides outside the gene matches: 4. CDR3 amino acids: CASSLGGGYTEAFF. CDR3 sequence (DNA): TGCGCCAGCAGCTTAGGGGGCGGGTACACTGAAGCTTTCTTT.

The chain employs TRBV6-6 and TRBJ2-5; 13 bases are shared with TRBD2. The CDR3 spans 16 residues. Germline CDR1 is MNHNY and CDR2 is SVGAGI (reference sequence). With V trimmed by 10 bases and J by 5 bases, 13 bases remained unmatched. As DNA, the CDR3 is TGTGCCACCAGGACTAGCGGGGGCCCAAAGGTGGAGACCCAGTACTTC. Translation gives CATRTSGGPKVETQYF.

V gene TRBV24-1 combines with J gene TRBJ2-7, with D unclear. This CDR3 region has 13 residues. Germline values: CDR1 KGHDR, CDR2 SFDVKD. Between the trimmed V and J ends, which lost 5 bases and 1 base, there was a span of 8 bases. Here the CDR3 reads CATSGALSYEQYF. CDR3 coding DNA: TGTGCCACCAGTGGGGCGTTATCCTACGAGCAGTACTTC.

The J gene is TRBJ2-5, the V gene TRBV11-3; 13 bases match TRBD2. Trimming cost V 5 bases and J 3 bases; bases outside gene matches: 6. The CDR3 loop spans 16 amino acids. Germline loops: CDR1 SGHNT, CDR2 YENEEA. CDR3 region: CASSDRTSGGKETQYF. CDR3 coding DNA: TGTGCCAGCAGCGATAGGACTAGCGGGGGAAAAGAGACCCAGTACTTC.

The chain has TRBV5-5 and TRBJ1-2; D is uncertain. Germline loops: CDR1 SGHKS, CDR2 YYEKEE (reference sequence). V lost 0 bases, J lost 7 bases, and 10 bases lay in between. CDR3 length: 13 amino acids. The CDR3 loop reads CASSLGGNSGYTF. CDR3 nucleotide sequence: TGTGCCAGCAGCTTGGGAGGGAACAGTGGCTACACCTTC.